A single T cell receptor (beta chain) is shown here with its context. No antigen is known for it. The data were produced by immunoSEQ multiplex PCR, yet TCRdb's version contains in-frame clones alone and is incomplete. The table includes 85,000 to 100,000 clones, more than 85% detected once. Thawed PBMCs were FACS-sorted into unstimulated CD4+CD25+CD127- regulatory T cells, CD4+CD25- non-regulatory cells, CD4 and CD8 cells. The data were taken from a study of Tregs in tolerant kidney transplant recipients. Overall study: Related graft donors supplied nonmyeloablative bone marrow transplants, and mixed chimerism was transient.

Whole-study findings and limits: In tolerant patients, donor-specific Tregs outgrew total Tregs, suggesting antigen-driven expansion.

The sequence was collected from a human donor who received a combined kidney and bone marrow transplant. The sequencing used CD4+ T cells from blood, collected before the transplant.

The CDR3 DNA follows: TGTGCCAGCAGGGAGGGACAGGGCACTATCTACTACTACGAGCAGTACTTC. As protein: CASREGQGTIYYYEQYF. This rearrangement joins TRBV5-6 to TRBJ2-7; 9 nucleotides match TRBD1. Germline V lookup: CDR1 SGHDT, CDR2 YYEEEE. The length of the CDR3 is 17 residues. The V segment lost 5 bases and the J segment 3 bases; nucleotides outside the gene matches: 15.